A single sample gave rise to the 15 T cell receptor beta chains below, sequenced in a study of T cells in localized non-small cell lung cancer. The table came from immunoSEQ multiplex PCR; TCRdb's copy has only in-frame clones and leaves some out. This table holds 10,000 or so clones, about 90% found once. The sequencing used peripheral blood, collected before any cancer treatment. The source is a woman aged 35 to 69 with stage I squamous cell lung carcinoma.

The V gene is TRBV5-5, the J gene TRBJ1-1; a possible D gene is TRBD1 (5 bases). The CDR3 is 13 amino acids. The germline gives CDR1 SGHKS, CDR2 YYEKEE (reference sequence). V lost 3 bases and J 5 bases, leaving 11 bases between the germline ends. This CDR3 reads CASSSVGGTEAFF. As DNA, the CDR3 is TGTGCCAGCAGCTCGGTGGGGGGGACTGAAGCTTTCTTT.

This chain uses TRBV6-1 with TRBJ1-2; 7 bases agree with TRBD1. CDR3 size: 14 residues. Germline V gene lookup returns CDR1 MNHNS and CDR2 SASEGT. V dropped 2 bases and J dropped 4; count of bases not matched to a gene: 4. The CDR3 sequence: CASSESRQGYGYTF. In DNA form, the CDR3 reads TGTGCCAGCAGTGAATCGCGACAGGGCTATGGCTACACCTTC.

CDR3 sequence reads: CASSKKGGIPHTEAFF. The DNA for the CDR3 is TGTGCCAGCAGCAAGAAGGGGGGGATACCACACACTGAAGCTTTCTTT. V gene TRBV7-9 combines with J gene TRBJ1-1, with TRBD1 as a possible D gene (6 bases). V shed 5 bases and J shed 3 bases, with 19 bases lying between them. The CDR3 is made up of 16 amino acids. CDR1 SEHNR and CDR2 FQNEAQ come from the germline V gene (reference sequence).

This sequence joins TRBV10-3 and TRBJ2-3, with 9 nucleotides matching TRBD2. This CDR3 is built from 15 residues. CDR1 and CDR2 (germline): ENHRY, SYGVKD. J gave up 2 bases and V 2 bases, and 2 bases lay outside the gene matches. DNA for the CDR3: TGTGCCATCAGTGAGGGCGGGGGGGCCACAGATACGCAGTATTTT. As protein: CAISEGGGATDTQYF.

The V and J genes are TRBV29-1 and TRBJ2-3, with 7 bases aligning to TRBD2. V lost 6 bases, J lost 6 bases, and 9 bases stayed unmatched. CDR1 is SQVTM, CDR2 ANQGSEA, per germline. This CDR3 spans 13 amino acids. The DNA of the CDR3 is TGCAGCGTGAAGAGTACTAGCGCGGATACGCAGTATTTT. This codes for CSVKSTSADTQYF.

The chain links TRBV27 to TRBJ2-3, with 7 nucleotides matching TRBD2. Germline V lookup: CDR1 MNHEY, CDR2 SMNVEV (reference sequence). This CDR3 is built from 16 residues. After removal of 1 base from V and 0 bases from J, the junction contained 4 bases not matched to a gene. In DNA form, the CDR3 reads TGTGCCAGCAGTTTATGGGGCGGGGGAAGCACAGATACGCAGTATTTT. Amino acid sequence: CASSLWGGGSTDTQYF.

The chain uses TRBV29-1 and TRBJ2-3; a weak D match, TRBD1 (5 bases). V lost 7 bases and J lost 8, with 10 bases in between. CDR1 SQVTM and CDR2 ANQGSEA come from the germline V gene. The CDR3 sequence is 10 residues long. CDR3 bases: TGCAGCGCCGAGCAGGGTACGCAGTATTTT. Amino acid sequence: CSAEQGTQYF.

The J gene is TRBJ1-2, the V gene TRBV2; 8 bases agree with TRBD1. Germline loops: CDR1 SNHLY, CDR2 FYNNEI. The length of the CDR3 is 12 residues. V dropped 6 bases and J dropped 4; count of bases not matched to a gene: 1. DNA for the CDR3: TGTGCCAGCAGGCAGGGGGCCTATGGCTACACCTTC. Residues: CASRQGAYGYTF.

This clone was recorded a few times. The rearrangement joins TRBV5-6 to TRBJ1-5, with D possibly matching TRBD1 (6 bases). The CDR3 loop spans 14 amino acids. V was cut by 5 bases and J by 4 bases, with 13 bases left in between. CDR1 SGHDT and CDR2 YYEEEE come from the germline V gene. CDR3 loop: CASRRRQGNQPQHF. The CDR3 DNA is TGTGCCAGCAGAAGGAGGCAGGGGAATCAGCCCCAGCATTTT.

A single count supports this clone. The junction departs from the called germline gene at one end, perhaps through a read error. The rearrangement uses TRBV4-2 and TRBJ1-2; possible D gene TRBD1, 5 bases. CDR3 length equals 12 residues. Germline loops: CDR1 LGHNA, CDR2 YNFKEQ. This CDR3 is CASSQDWQGRVF. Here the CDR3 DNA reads TGTGCCAGCAGCCAAGACTGGCAGGGAAGAGTCTTC.

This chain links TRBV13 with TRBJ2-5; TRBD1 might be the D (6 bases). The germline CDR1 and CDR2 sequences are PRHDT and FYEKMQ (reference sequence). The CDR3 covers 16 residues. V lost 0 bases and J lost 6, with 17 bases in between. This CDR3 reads CASSLGQGSVSKTQYF. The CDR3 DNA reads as TGTGCCAGCAGCTTAGGACAGGGCTCAGTTTCAAAGACCCAGTACTTC. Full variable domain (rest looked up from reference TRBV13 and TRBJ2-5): AAGVIQSPRHLIKEKRETATLKCYPIPRHDTVYWYQQGPGQDPQFLISFYEKMQSDKGSIPDRFSAQQFSDYHSELNMSSLELGDSALYFCASSLGQGSVSKTQYFGPGTRLLVL.

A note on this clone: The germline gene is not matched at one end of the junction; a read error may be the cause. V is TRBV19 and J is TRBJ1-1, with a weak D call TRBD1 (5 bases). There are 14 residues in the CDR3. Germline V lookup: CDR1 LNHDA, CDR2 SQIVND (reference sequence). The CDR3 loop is CARSIQGRGTEAFF. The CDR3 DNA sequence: TGTGCCCGTAGTATCCAGGGTCGCGGCACTGAAGCTTTCTTT.

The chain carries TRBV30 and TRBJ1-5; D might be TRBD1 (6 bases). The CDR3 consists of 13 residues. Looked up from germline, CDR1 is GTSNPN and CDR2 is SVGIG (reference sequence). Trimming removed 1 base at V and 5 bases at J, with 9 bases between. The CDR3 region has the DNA TGTGCCTGGAGTGAGAGGGGGGATCAGCCCCAGCATTTT. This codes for CAWSERGDQPQHF.

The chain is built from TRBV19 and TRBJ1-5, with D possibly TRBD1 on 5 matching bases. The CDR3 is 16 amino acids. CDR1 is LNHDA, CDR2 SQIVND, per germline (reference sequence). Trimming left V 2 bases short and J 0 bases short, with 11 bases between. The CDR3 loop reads CASSIKGFYSNQPQHF. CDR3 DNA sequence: TGTGCCAGTAGTATAAAGGGGTTCTATAGCAATCAGCCCCAGCATTTT.

DNA for the CDR3: TGTGCCAGCAGGGGAGACAGGGGGGTTTACAATGAGCAGTTCTTC. Its translation is CASRGDRGVYNEQFF. The rearrangement uses TRBV6-5 and TRBJ2-1; the match to TRBD1 covers 9 bases. V dropped 6 bases and J dropped 4; count of bases not matched to a gene: 7. Germline V lookup: CDR1 MNHEY, CDR2 SVGAGI. The CDR3 has 15 amino acids.